Detailed here is one T cell receptor beta chain. Its antigen is not known. The DNA input per sorted-subset replicate PCR was roughly 0.2 ug, corresponding to roughly 31,000 T cell genomes. Produced via immunoSEQ multiplex PCR; TCRdb's table is partial and in-frame only. The data show 2 million to 2.5 million clones, with about 95% seen just once and 0.85% to 1.2% held by the top ten. Terminally differentiated effector memory CD45RA+ cells were excluded by CCR7 positive selection of CD45RO-negative cells. V was clipped by 5 bases and J by 1 base; unmatched bases: 10. The germline V gene has CDR1 LNHDA and CDR2 SQIVND (reference sequence). The length of the CDR3 is 17 residues. This entry belongs to a study of shared clonotypes between healthy human individuals. Study summary: The plates for each donor numbered three CD4 naive, three CD4 memory, two CD8 naive and one CD8 memory.

General study results and limits: Naive subsets tended to show greater estimated richness than memory subsets. Non-shared clonotypes were found to have lower generation probabilities than the clonotypes that were shared by all four of the sorted-subset donors.

The sequence was obtained from a man aged 18 to 30 in good health. Source material: naive CD8+ T cells sorted from blood. The chain has TRBV19 and TRBJ1-5, with 8 bases matching TRBD1. The CDR3 reads CASSYDRGSLSNQPQHF. CDR3 coding DNA: TGTGCCAGTAGTTATGACAGGGGCTCCTTAAGCAATCAGCCCCAGCATTTT.